Listed below are T cell receptor beta chains from one sample, sequenced in a study of blood T cells in healthy people across ages. TCRdb analysed the 5' RACE reads with MiXCR anew, one entry per CDR3 protein. Of more than 650,000 distinct CDR3 sequences listed, roughly 24% are singletons. These records were also assigned to another study, of T cells of mothers and their children.

The sequenced sample was blood. Every receptor here comes from a boy between 10 and 17 years old in good health. CDR3s include the opening cysteine and the closing phenylalanine or tryptophan. The D gene is left open where the match is weak. Where a row states a size, it is once, few, many or the class of an expanded clone; other rows omit it.

>-|TRBJ2-1|TRBV5-5|-
TGTGCCAGCAGCTTCGAAGACAATGAGCAGTTCTTC
CASSFEDNEQFF
>few|TRBJ2-1|TRBV6-1|-
TGTGCCAGCAATCCCCTTACGAGGGCGGGGTCCTACAATGAGCAGTTCTTC
CASNPLTRAGSYNEQFF
>-|TRBJ2-3|TRBV5-4|TRBD1
TGTGCCAGCAGCCCGGGTGGGACAGGGAAGACAGATACGCAGTATTTT
CASSPGGTGKTDTQYF
>few|TRBJ2-1|TRBV11-2|TRBD2
TGTGCCAGCAGCTTAGGTGCGGGGGGGCCGGGGCAGTTCTTC
CASSLGAGGPGQFF
>few|TRBJ2-5|TRBV29-1|TRBD1
TGCAGCGTTGCAGGGACAGGTCAAGAGACCCAGTACTTC
CSVAGTGQETQYF
>-|TRBJ2-5|TRBV5-4|TRBD1
TGTGCCAGCAGCTTGAGCGGTAACAGGGGAGAGACCCAGTACTTC
CASSLSGNRGETQYF
>-|TRBJ1-3|TRBV7-9|-
TGTGCCAGCAGCCCAGCTTATCCCGGTGGAAACACCATATATTTT
CASSPAYPGGNTIYF
>-|TRBJ2-5|TRBV5-1|TRBD2
TGCGCCAGCAGCACCTCCTCCGGGGGGGCCGGAGAGACCCAGTACTTC
CASSTSSGGAGETQYF
>-|TRBJ1-6|TRBV2|-
TGTGCCAGCAGTGACGTCGCAGGGTCTCTATCGGCCCTCCACTTT
CASSDVAGSLSALHF
>-|TRBJ1-4|TRBV7-2|-
TGTGCCAGCAGCTGGCAAACGGCAACTAATGAAAAACTGTTTTTT
CASSWQTATNEKLFF
>-|TRBJ2-1|TRBV11-1|-
TGTGCCAGCAGCTCCATTCTAACCGGATCCTACAATGAGCAGTTCTTC
CASSSILTGSYNEQFF
>few|TRBJ1-2|TRBV30|-
TGTGCCTGGACTCAGGGAGGCTATGGCTACACCTTC
CAWTQGGYGYTF
>-|TRBJ2-3|TRBV5-1|TRBD2
TGCGCCAGCAGCTTGGGGCGGGGGTGGACAGATACGCAGTATTTT
CASSLGRGWTDTQYF
>-|TRBJ1-2|TRBV6-2/TRBV6-3|TRBD1
TGTGCCAGCAGAGAACCGGGACAGGGGCATGGCTACACCTTC
CASREPGQGHGYTF
>-|TRBJ2-5|TRBV15|-
TGTGCCACCAGCCTAATGGGGGGGACCCAGTACTTC
CATSLMGGTQYF
>-|TRBJ2-1|TRBV5-1|-
TGCGCCAGCAGCTTGTTCCAGTACAATGAGCAGTTCTTC
CASSLFQYNEQFF
>once|TRBJ2-7|TRBV27|-
TGTGCCAGCAGTTTATCACGTCCTGGGCTTAACTACGAGCAGTACTTC
CASSLSRPGLNYEQYF
>many|TRBJ1-4|TRBV5-1|TRBD1
TGCGCCAGCAGCTTGGCTGGACAGGGGAACGAAAAACTGTTTTTT
CASSLAGQGNEKLFF
>-|TRBJ1-2|TRBV7-9|-
TGTGCCAGCAGCCTATGGACCGACTATGGCTACACCTTC
CASSLWTDYGYTF
>few|TRBJ2-2|TRBV11-1|-
TGTGCCAGCAGCGAGGGCACCGGGGAGCTGTTTTTT
CASSEGTGELFF
>-|TRBJ2-5|TRBV2|-
TGTGCCAGCAGTGAGGCAGGAGACGGCGGAGAGACCCAGTACTTC
CASSEAGDGGETQYF
>few|TRBJ2-3|TRBV30|-
TGTGCCTGGAGTGTGGCGAGTACGCAGTATTTT
CAWSVASTQYF
>-|TRBJ2-5|TRBV12-3/TRBV12-4|-
TGTGCCAGCAGCTGGGACGGGAAAAATAGGGAGACCCAGTACTTC
CASSWDGKNRETQYF
>few|TRBJ2-5|TRBV6-6|-
TGTGCCAGCAGTTTCGGCGGGGGCGGGGGAGAGACCCAGTACTTC
CASSFGGGGGETQYF
>-|TRBJ2-1|TRBV19|-
TGTGCCAGTAGTGGGGGGTCTATCCCCTACAATGAGCAGTTCTTC
CASSGGSIPYNEQFF
>-|TRBJ2-3|TRBV12-3/TRBV12-4|-
TGTGCCAGCAGCCAACGAGCCGCAGATACGCAGTATTTT
CASSQRAADTQYF
>-|TRBJ1-1|TRBV15|-
TGTGCCACCAGCAGAGCTCCCCGGGGGGGAATGAACACTGAAGCTTTCTTT
CATSRAPRGGMNTEAFF
>-|TRBJ2-1|TRBV20-1|-
TGCAGTGGTAGGGGGGGCACTGAGCAGTTCTTC
CSGRGGTEQFF
>few|TRBJ2-3|TRBV12-5|-
TGTGCTAGTGGTTTGCCTGCCGACGGTGGGACAGATACGCAGTATTTT
CASGLPADGGTDTQYF
>few|TRBJ2-5|TRBV20-1|-
TGCAGTGCTAGGGCAGGACTTCAAGAGACCCAGTACTTC
CSARAGLQETQYF
>-|TRBJ1-1|TRBV7-6|-
TGTGCCAGCAGCAAACGTGGAGGACGAGGGAACACTGAAGCTTTCTTT
CASSKRGGRGNTEAFF
>-|TRBJ2-3|TRBV12-3/TRBV12-4|-
TGTGCCAGCAGTCCTCGGGACCCCACCACAGATACGCAGTACTTT
CASSPRDPTTDTQYF
>-|TRBJ1-5|TRBV21-1|-
TGTGCCAGCAGAACAAGGGGTGTCAATCAGCCCCAGCATTTT
CASRTRGVNQPQHF
>-|TRBJ2-5|TRBV7-6|-
TGTGCCAGCAGCTTACTTTCCCGGACACGCGGCACGGCACAGGAGACCCAGTACTTC
CASSLLSRTRGTAQETQYF
>-|TRBJ1-1|TRBV20-1|-
TGCAGTGCTTCGACAGGCCCCACTGAAGCTTTCTTT
CSASTGPTEAFF
>few|TRBJ2-1|TRBV24-1|TRBD2
TGTGCCACCCAGGGGGCTTCTAGCGGGGGGGGACAAGACAATGAGCAGTTCTTC
CATQGASSGGGQDNEQFF
>-|TRBJ1-1|TRBV7-8|-
TGTGCCAGCAGCCCACGGACGGGGACAGCTTTCTTT
CASSPRTGTAFF
>-|TRBJ2-7|TRBV7-8|-
TGTGCCAGCAGCTCCTGGGTCTCCTCCTACGAGCAGTACTTC
CASSSWVSSYEQYF
>many|TRBJ2-3|TRBV12-3/TRBV12-4|-
TGTGCCAGCAGTTTACTTGGCGGCACAGATACGCAGTATTTT
CASSLLGGTDTQYF
>-|TRBJ2-3|TRBV20-1|TRBD2
TGCAGTGCCCCCCGGCTAGCGGGAGGGTTCACAGATACGCAGTATTTT
CSAPRLAGGFTDTQYF
>few|TRBJ2-5|TRBV18|TRBD1
TGTGCCAGCTCACCCCCGGGACAGGGGCTGGAGACCCAGTACTTC
CASSPPGQGLETQYF
>-|TRBJ2-3|TRBV5-1|TRBD2
TGCGCCAGCAGCACCAGCGGGGGGGCCGCAGATACGCAGTATTTT
CASSTSGGAADTQYF
>few|TRBJ2-7|TRBV5-1|-
TGCGCCAGCAGCTTCGGTGAGAGGGACATCTACGAGCAGTACTTC
CASSFGERDIYEQYF
>-|TRBJ1-2|TRBV12-3/TRBV12-4|TRBD1
TGTGCCAGCTACCCCGGGACAGGTTGGTTGGATAACTATGGCTACACCTTC
CASYPGTGWLDNYGYTF
>-|TRBJ1-2|TRBV6-6|TRBD1
TGTGCCAGCAGCCTCGAGGGGGCGAGGCAGGGCTACACCTTC
CASSLEGARQGYTF
>-|TRBJ2-1|TRBV3-1|-
TGTGCCAGCAGCCAAGGGGGCTCCACCCCCTACAATGAGCAGTTCTTC
CASSQGGSTPYNEQFF
>-|TRBJ1-2|TRBV18|-
TGTGCCAGCTCACCGTGGGACCAAGCTACTTATGGCTACACCTTC
CASSPWDQATYGYTF
>-|TRBJ1-2|TRBV6-1|-
TGTGCCAGCAGTGAAATGGTAGGACTTACCAACTATGGCTACACCTTC
CASSEMVGLTNYGYTF
>-|TRBJ2-7|TRBV10-3|-
TGTGCCATCAGTGATCGGGTGAGTTTGGACGAGCAGTACTTC
CAISDRVSLDEQYF
>few|TRBJ1-4|TRBV7-9|-
TGTGCCAGCAGCGCTACAGGGTTCCATGAAAAACTGTTTTTT
CASSATGFHEKLFF
>few|TRBJ2-2|TRBV7-9|TRBD2
TGTGCCAGCAGCGCGACTAGCGGAGGGGGCGGGGAGCTGTTTTTT
CASSATSGGGGELFF
>many|TRBJ2-7|TRBV3-1|-
TGTGCCAGCAGCCAAGTTGAGTACGAGCAGTACTTC
CASSQVEYEQYF
>few|TRBJ1-5|TRBV7-9|-
TGTGCCGGCAGCGGCTCGCGCAGGGTGACGGATCAGCCCCAGCATTTT
CAGSGSRRVTDQPQHF
>many|TRBJ2-5|TRBV15|TRBD2
TGTGCCACCAGCAGAGATCCTAGCGGGGGGGAGACCCAGTACTTC
CATSRDPSGGETQYF
>-|TRBJ1-1|TRBV11-1|-
TGTGCCAGCAGCGGATGGGTTAACACTGAAGCTTTCTTT
CASSGWVNTEAFF
>few|TRBJ1-4|TRBV20-1|TRBD1
TGCAGTGCTAGAGATATTGGGACAGGGGATGAAAAACTGTTTTTT
CSARDIGTGDEKLFF
>few|TRBJ2-1|TRBV11-2|-
TGTGCCAGCAGCTTAGAAGGGGGGGGTCCCTACAATGAGCAGTTCTTC
CASSLEGGGPYNEQFF
>few|TRBJ2-3|TRBV28|TRBD2
TGTGCCAGCAGCCTCCTAGCGGGGGAAATCACAGATACGCAGTATTTT
CASSLLAGEITDTQYF